This record looks at one T cell receptor (beta chain) sequence and its context. This entry is derived from a study of blood T cell repertoires in COVID-19. Turning to the study itself: Acute and convalescent COVID-19 specimens originated in the United States, Italy and Spain. In each case, the material was cDNA or gDNA derived from T cells, B-cell-depleted T cells, or PBMCs.

Seattle's enrolled individuals joined amid active infection and were then monitored longitudinally. The repertoire was sequenced with immunoSEQ multiplex PCR; TCRdb's copy has only in-frame clones and lacks some. This table holds a few hundred thousand clones, about 90% found once. Sequenced sample: peripheral blood. The TCR sequence derives from a woman between 25 and 40 years old with COVID-19, enrolled during active disease.

For the CDR3, the DNA is TGTGCCAGCAGCGTAGCCGGGACACTTAACACTGAAGCTTTCTTT. Its protein is CASSVAGTLNTEAFF. V is TRBV9 and J is TRBJ1-1, with TRBD1 as a possible D gene (6 bases). From germline, CDR1 is SGDLS and CDR2 YYNGEE. The length of the CDR3 is 15 residues. The V end was cut by 0 bases, the J end by 2 bases, with 11 bases between.